This T cell receptor beta chain is from a study of radiation and T cells in renal cell carcinoma (dated by TCRdb to 2018 to 2020). A note on the overall study: A total of around 50 samples underwent TCR beta sequencing, made up of around 26 tumors and approximately 27 peripheral blood samples. The last blood draw happened 4 weeks after radiation, timed to coincide with nephrectomy. Across all 55 or so samples, 3.8 million or so unique CDR3 nucleotide sequences encoding around 2.8 million unique CDR3 amino acid sequences were identified.

TCR beta libraries were generated from genomic DNA with the immunoSEQ kit, following the manufacturer's recommendations. To prepare libraries, a first multiplex PCR with proprietary primers was run, followed by a second PCR that added unique barcodes, and a bead cleanup was done after each round. A kit-provided positive control reaction and a negative control reaction were included in every sample batch. The final libraries were assessed on an Agilent 4200 TapeStation D1000 ScreenTape, pooled by volume, and quantified by qPCR. Sequencing ran on an Illumina NextSeq500 with a MidOutput 150-cycle cartridge, using 156 Read1 and 15 Index1 cycles with kit custom primers. The pooled library was loaded at around 1 pM with around 20% PhiX control spiked in. The study's processing was this. Vendor-processed data were analyzed in R, and a clonotype was defined as all T cells sharing the same CDR3 nucleotide sequence. In the clone abundance analyses, frequencies in each sample were normalized to that sample's 10,000 most abundant clones. Public T cell clones, which averaged fewer than five per sample, were excluded before analysis. An abundance difference of at least 32-fold between compartments was the criterion for calling clonotypes tumor-enriched or baseline blood-enriched. A beta-binomial differential abundance model was applied to find clonotypes that expanded or contracted between blood time points. Tumor-blood repertoire similarity was measured with the Baroni-Urbani and Buser coefficient, and groups were compared using two-tailed Wilcoxon tests in R. TCRdb obtained this table from immuneACCESS and retained in-frame rearrangements with V and J assigned. These tables miss some clones; where compared with another copy, unresolved V genes account for less than half of the shortfall, and the remainder is unexplained. That table is the source of V, J and clone size, and D and trimming were worked out from the DNA. A total of approximately 40,000 clones appear in this sample, 82% of them only once. The ten largest clones capture 27% of the sample.

The research as a whole found: In blood, the top tumor clonotypes increased between baseline and 2 weeks post-radiation and then shrank by 4 weeks, which suggests that tumor-resident clones expanded only transiently. No pretreatment tumor biopsies were available, so the baseline intratumoral presence of clonotypes could not be determined. The single-armed trial design could not address effects of radiation dose or scheduling on the TCR repertoire. Dynamics of the blood repertoire were not tracked past 4 weeks after treatment.

What the time point label conveys for this sample: blood 4 weeks post-SBRT, at nephrectomy. This specimen's treatment or condition label, interpreted: 15 Gy SBRT to primary tumor, nephrectomy 4 weeks later. The samples were drawn from a clinical trial, where primary renal cell carcinomas were treated with 15 Gy of stereotactic body radiation therapy and then removed by nephrectomy 4 weeks afterward. To follow tumor-enriched clonotypes, peripheral blood was collected serially from radiation-treated patients at baseline and again at 2 weeks and 4 weeks after SBRT. Renal cell carcinoma with clear cell pathology was present in all patients. Genomic DNA for TCR sequencing was prepared using the QIAamp DNA Blood Mini Kit (Qiagen). Only samples passing all quality control checks were included in the analyses. Comments on this clone: Its antigen is still unknown. The record has no base qualities; no much larger clone is one base away.

CDR1 and CDR2 (SNHLY, FYNNEI) derive from the germline V gene. V is reduced by 7 bases and J by 0 bases, leaving a spacing of 7 bases between them. From its cysteine to its phenylalanine, the CDR3 spans 13 amino acids. Only the CDR3 portion is preserved as DNA: 39 bases, with reading frame beginning at the first base. Source: blood, taken from a patient whose treatment included radiotherapy and nephrectomy. In this chain, TRBV2 is recombined with TRBJ1-5; the D gene remains uncertain. The TCR was taken from a woman between 65 and 79 years old with renal cell carcinoma. The CDR3 protein is CASMVVSNQPQHF. The nucleotide sequence reads TGTGCCAGCATGGTAGTTAGCAATCAGCCCCAGCATTTT.